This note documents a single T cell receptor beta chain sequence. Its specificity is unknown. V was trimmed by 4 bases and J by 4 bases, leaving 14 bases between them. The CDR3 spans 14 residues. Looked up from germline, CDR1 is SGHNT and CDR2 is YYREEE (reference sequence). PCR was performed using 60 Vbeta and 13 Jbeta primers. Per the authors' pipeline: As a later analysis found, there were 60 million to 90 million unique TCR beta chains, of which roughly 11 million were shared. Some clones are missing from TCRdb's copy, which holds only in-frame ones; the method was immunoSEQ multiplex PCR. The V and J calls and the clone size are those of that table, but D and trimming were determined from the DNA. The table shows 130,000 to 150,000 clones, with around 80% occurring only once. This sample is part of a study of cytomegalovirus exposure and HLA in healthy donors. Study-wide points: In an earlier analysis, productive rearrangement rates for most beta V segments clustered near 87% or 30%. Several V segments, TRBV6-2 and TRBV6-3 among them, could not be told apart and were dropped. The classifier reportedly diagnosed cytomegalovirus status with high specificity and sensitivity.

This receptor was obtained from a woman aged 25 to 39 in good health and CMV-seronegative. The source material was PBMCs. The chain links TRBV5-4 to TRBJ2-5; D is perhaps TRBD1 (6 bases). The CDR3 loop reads CASSPEAGVETQYF. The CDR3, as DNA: TGTGCCAGCAGCCCGGAGGCAGGGGTAGAGACCCAGTACTTC.